These 14 T cell receptor beta chains originate from one sample sequenced in a study of T-cell reconstitution after alpha-beta-depleted transplantation in children. Whole-study results and caveats: Newly produced T cells mostly provided counts and TCRbeta diversity after one year, as hyperexpanded clones declined.

TCRbeta library construction was performed incorporating unique molecular identifiers. Via MiXCR, TCRdb re-called the PCR reads, giving one row per CDR3 protein. Here the sample spans about 300,000 distinct CDR3 sequences, around 7.3% being singletons. No antigen is known for these receptors. The specimen comprised peripheral blood, sampled 360 days after TCRalphabeta/CD19-depleted stem cell transplant. These receptor sequences come from a female patient aged 2-9 years who had a stem cell transplant for Fanconi anemia, so the T cells may come from the graft donor.

As regards this clonotype: A clone one base away is much larger, so this may be a read error. V and J are TRBV19 and TRBJ2-1; D not resolved. The CDR3 consists of 12 residues. Germline lookup yields CDR1 LNHDA and CDR2 SQIVND (reference sequence). Trimming took 3 bases from V and 2 from J, leaving 2 bases between them. The CDR3 sequence is CASSIPYNEQFF. CDR3 bases: TGTGCCAGTAGTATCCCCTACAATGAGCAGTTCTTC.

This clonotype showed up many times. Here the CDR3 DNA reads TGCAGTGCTAGAGCCACAAGCGGGGTCTTATACAATGAGCAGTTCTTC. This gives the protein CSARATSGVLYNEQFF. This chain connects TRBV20-1 to TRBJ2-1, with 7 bases identical to TRBD2. The junction had 10 bases not matched to a gene; V was cut back by 1 base and J by 4 bases. The germline gives CDR1 DFQATT, CDR2 SNEGSKA (reference sequence). This CDR3 region has 16 residues.

Ten or more counts support this clonotype. The chain couples TRBV7-9 to TRBJ1-2; 7 bases agree with TRBD1. This CDR3 has 16 amino acids. V shed 5 bases, J shed 0 bases, and the junction held 9 bases outside the gene matches. CDR1 and CDR2 (germline): SEHNR, FQNEAQ (reference sequence). CDR3 sequence reads: CASSHLGQRANYGYTF. The DNA for the CDR3 is TGTGCCAGCAGCCACCTGGGACAGAGAGCTAACTATGGCTACACCTTC.

This clonotype appeared a few times. The V and J genes are TRBV7-3 and TRBJ1-1, with D unclear. Trimming took 6 bases from V and 0 from J, leaving 8 bases between them. Per the germline V gene, CDR1 is SGHTA and CDR2 is FQGTGA. The CDR3 is made up of 13 amino acids. DNA of the CDR3: TGTGCCAGCAGGCTAGACGTGAACACTGAAGCTTTCTTT. Protein sequence: CASRLDVNTEAFF.

V gene TRBV4-2 combines with J gene TRBJ2-5; D uncertain. The CDR3 loop spans 13 amino acids. From germline, CDR1 is LGHNA and CDR2 YNFKEQ. Trimming left V 1 base short and J 5 bases short, with 8 bases between. The CDR3 DNA is TGTGCCAGCAGCCAAGGCTACGCGGAGACCCAGTACTTC. Its translation: CASSQGYAETQYF.

The chain links TRBV11-1 to TRBJ2-2, with 11 positions matching TRBD2. The CDR3 length is 16 residues. The V and J ends lost 5 bases and 4 bases, in that order; junction bases with no gene match: 6. Germline CDR1 is SGHAT and CDR2 is FQDESV (reference sequence). Written as DNA, the CDR3 is TGTGCCAGCAGCCTACGACTAGCGGGGTCCACCGGGGAGCTGTTTTTT. Translated: CASSLRLAGSTGELFF.

This clonotype has ten or more counts. V usage is TRBV28 and J usage is TRBJ2-5; the D call may be TRBD1 or TRBD2 (5 bases each). V shed 3 bases and J shed 3 bases, with 8 bases lying between them. This CDR3 is built from 13 residues. Germline loops: CDR1 MDHEN, CDR2 SYDVKM. The CDR3 DNA sequence: TGTGCCAGCAGTTTTGTGGGGGAAGAGACCCAGTACTTC. It codes for CASSFVGEETQYF.

With regard to this clonotype: Since a much larger clone is just one base distant, this may be a read error. The final CDR3 position lacks the conserved phenylalanine or tryptophan, pointing to a likely read error. The chain combines TRBV12-3 or TRBV12-4 with TRBJ1-2; D perhaps matches TRBD1 (5 bases). The CDR3 spans 14 residues. Trimming took off 3 bases at V and 8 bases at J, with 16 bases between the two ends. The CDR3 region has the DNA TGTGCCAGCAGTTTGCCGTCCCAGGGAGGAGGCTACACCTCC. This gives the protein CASSLPSQGGGYTS.

This clonotype turned up a few times. V is TRBV6-4 and J is TRBJ2-3, with a possible D match to TRBD1 (5 bases). There are 14 residues in the CDR3. CDR1 is MRHNA and CDR2 is SNTAGT in the germline V gene. V was pared by 3 bases and J by 5 bases, with 12 bases between. The CDR3 region has the DNA TGTGCCAGCAGTGAAAGGGGTTTGGTAGATACGCAGTATTTT. Amino acid sequence: CASSERGLVDTQYF.

There are a few counts of this clonotype. This chain uses TRBV10-2 with TRBJ1-2; the D is unclear. This CDR3 spans 13 amino acids. Germline V gene lookup returns CDR1 WSHSY and CDR2 SAAADI. V shed 1 base and J shed 3 bases, with 6 bases lying between them. CDR3 sequence reads: CASSEWGDYGYTF. In DNA form, the CDR3 reads TGCGCCAGCAGTGAGTGGGGAGACTATGGCTACACCTTC.

There are a few counts of this clonotype. This sequence joins TRBV7-9 and TRBJ1-1; TRBD1 is a possible D gene (5 bases). Germline CDR1 is SEHNR and CDR2 is FQNEAQ (reference sequence). Trimming stripped 5 bases from V and 1 base from J, with 14 bases between. CDR3 length: 15 amino acids. The CDR3 is CASSQFPRGNTEAFF. The CDR3 DNA reads TGTGCCAGCAGCCAATTCCCGAGGGGGAACACTGAAGCTTTCTTT.

This clonotype occurred once. This sequence joins TRBV2 and TRBJ2-5; 8 bases map to TRBD2. CDR3 length: 17 amino acids. The V gene end was trimmed by 0 bases and the J gene end by 7 bases; junction bases not matched to a gene: 13. The germline CDR1 and CDR2 sequences are SNHLY and FYNNEI. This CDR3 reads CASSEALAGFGIGTQYF. The CDR3 DNA reads as TGTGCCAGCAGTGAAGCGCTAGCGGGTTTCGGTATTGGGACCCAGTACTTC. The whole variable domain, filled in from reference TRBV2 and TRBJ2-5, reads EPEVTQTPSHQVTQMGQEVILRCVPISNHLYFYWYRQILGQKVEFLVSFYNNEISEKSEIFDDQFSVERPDGSNFTLKIRSTKLEDSAMYFCASSEALAGFGIGTQYFGPGTRLLVL.

This clonotype appeared a few times. V gene TRBV28 combines with J gene TRBJ1-2; 9 bases align to TRBD1. The germline gives CDR1 MDHEN, CDR2 SYDVKM. The CDR3 contains 17 residues. The trim removed 4 bases at V and 8 bases at J, leaving 17 bases unmatched. In nucleotides, the CDR3 is TGTGCCAGCAGTTCCTTAATGGACAGGGGAATTTCAGGCGGCTACACCTTC. Translation: CASSSLMDRGISGGYTF.

Concerning this clonotype itself: The junction departs from germline at one end; a sequencing error may be responsible. The chain combines TRBV4-2 with TRBJ2-3; 12 bases agree with TRBD2. The CDR3 length is 15 residues. Germline V CDR1 and CDR2: LGHNA, YNFKEQ. Written as DNA, the CDR3 is TGTGCCAGCAGCAGCCTAGCGGGGGGGCCAAATACGCAGTATTTC. Protein: CASSSLAGGPNTQYF.